A selection of T cell receptor beta chains follows, all from one sample in a study of cytomegalovirus exposure and HLA in healthy donors. Sequencing was performed with immunoSEQ multiplex PCR; in TCRdb, only in-frame clones are kept and a portion is missing. Of tens of thousands of clones in the sample, about four fifths were seen once. The specimen sequenced was PBMCs. The receptors originated from a male donor in good health and CMV-seropositive. Each CDR3 is given with its conserved first and last residue. Fields, in order: clone size, V gene, D gene, J gene, CDR3 protein, CDR3 DNA. D genes are given only for firm matches. The size entry is marked missing in some rows and otherwise reads once, few, many or a size class.

NA	TRBV12-1	NA	TRBJ2-2	CASSFPAYSFLSGGSPGELFF	TGTGCCAGCAGCTTCCCCGCATACTCCTTCCTCTCCGGCGGGAGCCCCGGGGAGCTGTTTTTT
NA	TRBV6-4	NA	TRBJ2-3	CASSDSKGGDTQYF	TGTGCCAGCAGTGACTCTAAAGGGGGAGATACGCAGTATTTT
NA	TRBV6-1	TRBD1	TRBJ1-5	CASGPRGTGRQPQHF	TGTGCCAGCGGTCCAAGGGGGACAGGGAGACAGCCCCAGCATTTT
NA	TRBV4-1	TRBD1	TRBJ2-2	CASSQVRQGARPGELFF	TGCGCCAGCAGCCAAGTGCGACAGGGGGCTCGTCCCGGGGAGCTGTTTTTT
NA	TRBV2	NA	TRBJ1-1	CATQPRENTEAFF	TGTGCCACCCAACCTCGGGAGAACACTGAAGCTTTCTTT
NA	TRBV6-4	TRBD2	TRBJ2-2	CASSVGTSGMYTGELFF	TGTGCCAGCAGTGTCGGGACTAGCGGGATGTACACCGGGGAGCTGTTTTTT
few	TRBV5-6	TRBD1	TRBJ1-2	CASSRGQGRGYTF	TGTGCCAGCAGCAGGGGACAGGGTAGGGGCTACACCTTC
NA	TRBV10-3	NA	TRBJ2-2	CAIGVTGKTGELFF	TGTGCCATCGGTGTCACAGGGAAAACCGGGGAGCTGTTTTTT
NA	TRBV4-1	TRBD1	TRBJ2-7	CASSQARQGAREQYF	TGCGCCAGCAGCCAAGCTCGACAGGGGGCGCGAGAGCAGTACTTC
NA	TRBV11-2	TRBD1	TRBJ1-5	CASSLATGGRQPQHF	TGTGCCAGCAGCTTAGCCACAGGGGGCAGGCAGCCCCAGCATTTT
NA	TRBV15	NA	TRBJ2-3	CATSRPPPSGYTDTQYF	TGTGCCACCAGCAGGCCCCCCCCCAGCGGATACACAGATACGCAGTATTTT
NA	TRBV6-5	TRBD1	TRBJ2-1	CASRYDRVNEQFF	TGTGCCAGCAGGTACGACAGGGTCAATGAGCAGTTCTTC
few	TRBV10-2	TRBD2	TRBJ2-7	CASSESASGYYEQYF	TGCGCCAGCAGTGAGTCGGCTAGCGGGTACTACGAGCAGTACTTC
once	TRBV7-2	NA	TRBJ1-3	CASSLDSSGNTIYF	TGTGCCAGCAGCCTGGACAGCTCTGGAAACACCATATATTTT
NA	TRBV7-9	TRBD2	TRBJ2-7	CASAPAGGAYEQYF	TGTGCCAGCGCTCCCGCGGGGGGCGCGTACGAGCAGTACTTC
once	TRBV19	TRBD2	TRBJ2-3	CASRAGGHRYF	TGTGCCAGTAGAGCGGGGGGGCATAGGTATTTT
NA	TRBV14	TRBD1	TRBJ2-3	CASSQDRPVGQGTDTQYF	TGTGCCAGCAGCCAAGATCGACCGGTGGGACAGGGTACAGATACGCAGTATTTT
NA	TRBV5-6	NA	TRBJ1-1	CASSLWQGKGAEAFF	TGTGCCAGCAGCTTGTGGCAGGGGAAGGGGGCTGAAGCTTTCTTT
NA	TRBV11-3	TRBD1	TRBJ2-7	CASSLGAPGQEYEQYF	TGTGCCAGCAGCTTAGGGGCGCCGGGACAGGAGTACGAGCAGTACTTC
NA	TRBV5-5	NA	TRBJ1-1	CASSPQVSNTEAFF	TGTGCCAGCAGTCCCCAGGTGAGTAACACTGAAGCTTTCTTT
NA	TRBV11-3	NA	TRBJ2-2	CASSDAALRSNTGELFF	TGTGCCAGCAGCGATGCGGCCCTTAGGTCGAACACCGGGGAGCTGTTTTTT
NA	TRBV29-1	NA	TRBJ2-5	CSVEKQDQETQYF	TGCAGCGTTGAAAAACAGGACCAAGAGACCCAGTACTTC
NA	TRBV29-1	TRBD1	TRBJ2-7	CSAQTGTSSYEQYF	TGCAGCGCCCAGACAGGGACAAGCTCCTACGAGCAGTACTTC
few	TRBV18	NA	TRBJ1-5	CASSPPQYNQPQHF	TGTGCCAGCTCACCACCGCAGTACAATCAGCCCCAGCATTTT
NA	TRBV7-9	NA	TRBJ2-7	CASSLTIGGRRYEQYF	TGTGCCAGCAGCTTAACAATCGGGGGGCGAAGGTACGAGCAGTACTTC
NA	TRBV7-9	NA	TRBJ2-4	CASSLSQLGGKNIQYF	TGTGCCAGCAGCTTATCTCAGCTTGGCGGTAAAAACATTCAGTACTTC
once	TRBV7-8	NA	TRBJ1-3	CASSLGGGPHSGNTIYF	TGTGCCAGCAGCTTAGGTGGGGGCCCTCACTCTGGAAACACCATATATTTT
NA	TRBV5-4	NA	TRBJ1-4	CASSRGEKLFF	TGTGCCAGCAGCCGGGGGGAAAAACTGTTTTTT
NA	TRBV9	NA	TRBJ2-7	CASSVGPTGIVEQYF	TGTGCCAGCAGCGTAGGACCCACAGGGATAGTCGAGCAGTACTTC
few	TRBV18	TRBD2	TRBJ2-1	CASSVAGGFRNEQFF	TGTGCCAGCTCAGTAGCGGGAGGATTTCGGAATGAGCAGTTCTTC
once	TRBV7-6	TRBD2	TRBJ2-5	CASSLVPAGGQETQYF	TGTGCCAGCAGCTTAGTGCCAGCGGGAGGGCAAGAGACCCAGTACTTC
NA	TRBV18	TRBD1	TRBJ2-2	CASKGQGGTGELFF	TGTGCCAGCAAGGGACAGGGAGGCACCGGGGAGCTGTTTTTT
NA	TRBV18	NA	TRBJ1-2	CASSPPGRPLGSDGYTF	TGTGCCAGCTCACCGCCCGGTCGACCCTTGGGGAGCGATGGCTACACCTTC
NA	TRBV2	NA	TRBJ2-1	CASSEFSQRIRSYNEQFF	TGTGCCAGCAGTGAGTTTAGTCAGAGGATTCGCTCCTACAATGAGCAGTTCTTC
NA	TRBV7-2	NA	TRBJ2-1	CASSPQGGAYNEQFF	TGTGCCAGCAGCCCCCAGGGGGGAGCCTACAATGAGCAGTTCTTC
NA	TRBV4-3	TRBD1	TRBJ1-2	CASSQPGTGGNSGYTF	TGCGCCAGCAGCCAACCCGGGACAGGGGGCAATAGTGGCTACACCTTC
NA	TRBV7-2	TRBD1	TRBJ2-7	CASSPTSGTGGWYEQYF	TGTGCCAGCAGCCCCACCTCTGGGACAGGGGGCTGGTACGAGCAGTACTTC
NA	TRBV4-1	TRBD1	TRBJ2-1	CASSQEGQGWVEQFF	TGCGCCAGCAGCCAAGAGGGACAGGGATGGGTTGAGCAGTTCTTC
once	TRBV7-2	TRBD2	TRBJ2-1	CASSLMGLVSNEQFF	TGTGCCAGCAGCTTAATGGGACTAGTATCCAATGAGCAGTTCTTC
NA	TRBV27	TRBD2	TRBJ2-1	CASTGLAGGFRSYNEQFF	TGTGCCAGCACCGGACTAGCGGGAGGTTTCAGGTCCTACAATGAGCAGTTCTTC
NA	TRBV29-1	TRBD2	TRBJ2-3	CSAMYTSGPQYF	TGCAGCGCGATGTATACTAGCGGGCCGCAGTATTTT
few	TRBV7-3	TRBD2	TRBJ2-1	CASSSRLAGYNEQFF	TGTGCCAGCAGCTCCAGACTAGCGGGATACAATGAGCAGTTCTTC
NA	TRBV6-1	TRBD1	TRBJ1-3	CASSEAFPGGIPGNTIYF	TGTGCCAGCAGTGAAGCATTCCCAGGGGGCATCCCTGGAAACACCATATATTTT
NA	TRBV19	TRBD1	TRBJ2-1	CASRPQGAPPEFF	TGTGCCAGTAGGCCACAGGGGGCGCCGCCAGAGTTCTTC
NA	TRBV5-4	NA	TRBJ1-4	CASSLKTGEKLFF	TGTGCCAGCAGCTTGAAAACGGGGGAAAAACTGTTTTTT
NA	TRBV10-1	NA	TRBJ2-1	CASSGSCIDIGQLYNEQFF	TGCGCCAGCAGTGGATCATGTATCGATATAGGACAGTTGTACAATGAGCAGTTCTTC
once	TRBV9	NA	TRBJ2-5	CAGSVDPDSQETQYF	TGTGCCGGCAGCGTAGATCCGGACAGCCAAGAGACCCAGTACTTC
NA	TRBV1	NA	TRBJ1-2	CTSSQRERGRDRGYTF	TGCACCAGCAGCCAGAGGGAAAGGGGGAGGGATCGTGGCTACACCTTC